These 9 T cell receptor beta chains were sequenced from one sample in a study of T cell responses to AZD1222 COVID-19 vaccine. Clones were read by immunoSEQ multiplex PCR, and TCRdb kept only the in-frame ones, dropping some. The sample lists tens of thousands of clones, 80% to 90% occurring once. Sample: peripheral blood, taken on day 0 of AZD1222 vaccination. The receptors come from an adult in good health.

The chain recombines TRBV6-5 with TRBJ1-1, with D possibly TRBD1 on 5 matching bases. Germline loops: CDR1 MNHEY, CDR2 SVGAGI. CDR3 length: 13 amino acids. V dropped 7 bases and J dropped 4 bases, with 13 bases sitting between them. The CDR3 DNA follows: TGTGCCAGCACCCCGGGAACAGGCACTGAAGCTTTCTTT. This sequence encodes CASTPGTGTEAFF.

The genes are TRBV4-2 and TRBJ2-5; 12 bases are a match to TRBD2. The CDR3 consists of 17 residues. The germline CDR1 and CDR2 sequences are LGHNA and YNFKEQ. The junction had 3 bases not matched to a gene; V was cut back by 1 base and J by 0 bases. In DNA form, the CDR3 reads TGTGCCAGCAGCCAAGTGCTAGCGGGGGGGTACCAAGAGACCCAGTACTTC. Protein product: CASSQVLAGGYQETQYF.

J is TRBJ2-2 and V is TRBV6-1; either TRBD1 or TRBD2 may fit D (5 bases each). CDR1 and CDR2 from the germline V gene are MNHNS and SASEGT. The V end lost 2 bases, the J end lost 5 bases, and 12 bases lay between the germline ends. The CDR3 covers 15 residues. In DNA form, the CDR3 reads TGTGCCAGCAGTGAATCACGGGGCTGGACCGGGGAGCTGTTTTTT. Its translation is CASSESRGWTGELFF.

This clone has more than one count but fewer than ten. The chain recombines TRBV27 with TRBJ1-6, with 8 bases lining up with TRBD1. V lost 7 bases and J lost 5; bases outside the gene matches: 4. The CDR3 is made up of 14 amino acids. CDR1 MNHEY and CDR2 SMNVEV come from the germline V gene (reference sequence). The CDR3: CASTLQGDNSPLHF. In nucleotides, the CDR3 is TGTGCCAGCACCCTACAGGGGGATAATTCACCCCTCCACTTT.

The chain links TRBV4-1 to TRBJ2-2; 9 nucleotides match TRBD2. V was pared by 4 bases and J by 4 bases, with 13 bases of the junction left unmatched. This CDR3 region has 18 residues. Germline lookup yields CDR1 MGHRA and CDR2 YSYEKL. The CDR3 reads CASSPLMLRRGGTGELFF. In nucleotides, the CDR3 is TGCGCCAGCAGCCCCCTCATGTTGAGGCGGGGGGGCACCGGGGAGCTGTTTTTT.

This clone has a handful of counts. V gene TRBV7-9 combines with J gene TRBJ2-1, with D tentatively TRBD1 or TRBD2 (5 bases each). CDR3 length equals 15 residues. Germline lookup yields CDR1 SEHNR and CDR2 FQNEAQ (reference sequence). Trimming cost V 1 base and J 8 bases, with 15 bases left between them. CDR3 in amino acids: CASSLEGLALHEQFF. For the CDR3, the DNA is TGTGCCAGCAGCTTAGAGGGGCTAGCCCTCCATGAGCAGTTCTTC.

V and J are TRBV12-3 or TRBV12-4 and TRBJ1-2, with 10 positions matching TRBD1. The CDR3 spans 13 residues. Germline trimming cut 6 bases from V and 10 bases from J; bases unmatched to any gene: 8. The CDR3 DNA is TGTGCCAGCAGACCGACAGGGGGCGCCCACTACACCTTC. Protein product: CASRPTGGAHYTF.

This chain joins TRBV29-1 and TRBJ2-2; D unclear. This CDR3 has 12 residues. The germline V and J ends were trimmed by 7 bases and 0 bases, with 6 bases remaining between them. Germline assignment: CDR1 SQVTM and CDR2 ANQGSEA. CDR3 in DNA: TGCAGCGCCCGTGCGAACACCGGGGAGCTGTTTTTT. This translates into CSARANTGELFF.

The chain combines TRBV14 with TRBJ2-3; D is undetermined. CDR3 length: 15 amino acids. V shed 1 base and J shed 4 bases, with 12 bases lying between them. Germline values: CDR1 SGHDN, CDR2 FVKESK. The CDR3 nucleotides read TGTGCCAGCAGCCAAGCTGGGCCTCTGGCAGATACGCAGTATTTT. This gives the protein CASSQAGPLADTQYF. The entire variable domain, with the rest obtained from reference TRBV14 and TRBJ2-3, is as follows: EAGVTQFPSHSVIEKGQTVTLRCDPISGHDNLYWYRRVMGKEIKFLLHFVKESKQDESGMPNNRFLAERTGGTYSTLKVQPAELEDSGVYFCASSQAGPLADTQYFGPGTRLTVL.